This T cell receptor beta chain came from a study of T cell responses to AZD1222 COVID-19 vaccine. Measured with immunoSEQ multiplex PCR; TCRdb has only the in-frame clones, and not every one. Among 100,000 to 150,000 clones listed, approximately 90% were seen once. The J segment lost 8 bases and the V segment lost 0 bases, leaving 7 bases of the junction unmatched. This CDR3 has 15 residues. Germline CDR1 is MNHEY and CDR2 is SVGAGI. This clonotype was sampled from an adult in good health. The V and J genes are TRBV6-5 and TRBJ1-1; 9 bases are shared with TRBD1. This material consisted of peripheral blood, taken on day 0 of AZD1222 vaccination. In nucleotides, the CDR3 is TGTGCCAGCAGTTACTCGAGGGACAGGGCTACCGAAGCTTTCTTT. Protein sequence: CASSYSRDRATEAFF.